The T cell receptor (beta chain) under discussion was sequenced for a study of blood T cell repertoires in COVID-19. Repertoires were generated with immunoSEQ multiplex PCR, while TCRdb's copy carries only in-frame clones and drops some. The sample includes under 200,000 clones, approximately 84% of them seen just once. The CDR3 is made up of 15 amino acids. The V segment lost 7 bases and the J segment 6 bases; nucleotides outside the gene matches: 14. CDR1 is GTSNPN, CDR2 SVGIG, per germline (reference sequence). V and J are TRBV30 and TRBJ1-2, with 10 bases aligning to TRBD1. The TCR was taken from a woman in her thirties or forties with acute COVID-19. Specimen: PBMCs or T cells enriched from blood (not recorded which). The CDR3 loop is CAFDRDRGEVDGYTF. CDR3 DNA sequence: TGTGCCTTCGACCGGGACAGGGGAGAAGTGGATGGCTACACCTTC. The whole variable domain, remainder taken from reference TRBV30 and TRBJ1-2, is SQTIHQWPATLVQPVGSPLSLECTVEGTSNPNLYWYRQAAGRGLQLLFYSVGIGQISSEVPQNLSASRPQDRQFILSSKKLLLSDSGFYLCAFDRDRGEVDGYTFGSGTRLTVV.